A single T cell receptor (beta chain) is shown here with its context. Profiled with immunoSEQ multiplex PCR; TCRdb holds only in-frame clones, not every one. The data contain 140,000 or so clones, over 70% of them singletons. The entry originates in a study of blood T cell repertoires in COVID-19. The wider study: Sample material is recorded as cDNA or gDNA derived from T cells, B-cell-depleted T cells, or PBMCs.

From germline, CDR1 is SEHNR and CDR2 FQNEAQ (reference sequence). There are 16 residues in the CDR3. With V trimmed by 0 bases and J by 7 bases, 6 bases remained unmatched. The sequence was collected from a man aged 45-65 years with active or convalescent COVID-19. Sequenced material: peripheral blood. The V gene is TRBV7-9, the J gene TRBJ1-2; 12 bases are a match to TRBD1. The CDR3 coding sequence is TGTGCCAGCAGCTTAGCCGGGACAGGGGGCGGCGTTGGCTACACCTTC. Residues: CASSLAGTGGGVGYTF.